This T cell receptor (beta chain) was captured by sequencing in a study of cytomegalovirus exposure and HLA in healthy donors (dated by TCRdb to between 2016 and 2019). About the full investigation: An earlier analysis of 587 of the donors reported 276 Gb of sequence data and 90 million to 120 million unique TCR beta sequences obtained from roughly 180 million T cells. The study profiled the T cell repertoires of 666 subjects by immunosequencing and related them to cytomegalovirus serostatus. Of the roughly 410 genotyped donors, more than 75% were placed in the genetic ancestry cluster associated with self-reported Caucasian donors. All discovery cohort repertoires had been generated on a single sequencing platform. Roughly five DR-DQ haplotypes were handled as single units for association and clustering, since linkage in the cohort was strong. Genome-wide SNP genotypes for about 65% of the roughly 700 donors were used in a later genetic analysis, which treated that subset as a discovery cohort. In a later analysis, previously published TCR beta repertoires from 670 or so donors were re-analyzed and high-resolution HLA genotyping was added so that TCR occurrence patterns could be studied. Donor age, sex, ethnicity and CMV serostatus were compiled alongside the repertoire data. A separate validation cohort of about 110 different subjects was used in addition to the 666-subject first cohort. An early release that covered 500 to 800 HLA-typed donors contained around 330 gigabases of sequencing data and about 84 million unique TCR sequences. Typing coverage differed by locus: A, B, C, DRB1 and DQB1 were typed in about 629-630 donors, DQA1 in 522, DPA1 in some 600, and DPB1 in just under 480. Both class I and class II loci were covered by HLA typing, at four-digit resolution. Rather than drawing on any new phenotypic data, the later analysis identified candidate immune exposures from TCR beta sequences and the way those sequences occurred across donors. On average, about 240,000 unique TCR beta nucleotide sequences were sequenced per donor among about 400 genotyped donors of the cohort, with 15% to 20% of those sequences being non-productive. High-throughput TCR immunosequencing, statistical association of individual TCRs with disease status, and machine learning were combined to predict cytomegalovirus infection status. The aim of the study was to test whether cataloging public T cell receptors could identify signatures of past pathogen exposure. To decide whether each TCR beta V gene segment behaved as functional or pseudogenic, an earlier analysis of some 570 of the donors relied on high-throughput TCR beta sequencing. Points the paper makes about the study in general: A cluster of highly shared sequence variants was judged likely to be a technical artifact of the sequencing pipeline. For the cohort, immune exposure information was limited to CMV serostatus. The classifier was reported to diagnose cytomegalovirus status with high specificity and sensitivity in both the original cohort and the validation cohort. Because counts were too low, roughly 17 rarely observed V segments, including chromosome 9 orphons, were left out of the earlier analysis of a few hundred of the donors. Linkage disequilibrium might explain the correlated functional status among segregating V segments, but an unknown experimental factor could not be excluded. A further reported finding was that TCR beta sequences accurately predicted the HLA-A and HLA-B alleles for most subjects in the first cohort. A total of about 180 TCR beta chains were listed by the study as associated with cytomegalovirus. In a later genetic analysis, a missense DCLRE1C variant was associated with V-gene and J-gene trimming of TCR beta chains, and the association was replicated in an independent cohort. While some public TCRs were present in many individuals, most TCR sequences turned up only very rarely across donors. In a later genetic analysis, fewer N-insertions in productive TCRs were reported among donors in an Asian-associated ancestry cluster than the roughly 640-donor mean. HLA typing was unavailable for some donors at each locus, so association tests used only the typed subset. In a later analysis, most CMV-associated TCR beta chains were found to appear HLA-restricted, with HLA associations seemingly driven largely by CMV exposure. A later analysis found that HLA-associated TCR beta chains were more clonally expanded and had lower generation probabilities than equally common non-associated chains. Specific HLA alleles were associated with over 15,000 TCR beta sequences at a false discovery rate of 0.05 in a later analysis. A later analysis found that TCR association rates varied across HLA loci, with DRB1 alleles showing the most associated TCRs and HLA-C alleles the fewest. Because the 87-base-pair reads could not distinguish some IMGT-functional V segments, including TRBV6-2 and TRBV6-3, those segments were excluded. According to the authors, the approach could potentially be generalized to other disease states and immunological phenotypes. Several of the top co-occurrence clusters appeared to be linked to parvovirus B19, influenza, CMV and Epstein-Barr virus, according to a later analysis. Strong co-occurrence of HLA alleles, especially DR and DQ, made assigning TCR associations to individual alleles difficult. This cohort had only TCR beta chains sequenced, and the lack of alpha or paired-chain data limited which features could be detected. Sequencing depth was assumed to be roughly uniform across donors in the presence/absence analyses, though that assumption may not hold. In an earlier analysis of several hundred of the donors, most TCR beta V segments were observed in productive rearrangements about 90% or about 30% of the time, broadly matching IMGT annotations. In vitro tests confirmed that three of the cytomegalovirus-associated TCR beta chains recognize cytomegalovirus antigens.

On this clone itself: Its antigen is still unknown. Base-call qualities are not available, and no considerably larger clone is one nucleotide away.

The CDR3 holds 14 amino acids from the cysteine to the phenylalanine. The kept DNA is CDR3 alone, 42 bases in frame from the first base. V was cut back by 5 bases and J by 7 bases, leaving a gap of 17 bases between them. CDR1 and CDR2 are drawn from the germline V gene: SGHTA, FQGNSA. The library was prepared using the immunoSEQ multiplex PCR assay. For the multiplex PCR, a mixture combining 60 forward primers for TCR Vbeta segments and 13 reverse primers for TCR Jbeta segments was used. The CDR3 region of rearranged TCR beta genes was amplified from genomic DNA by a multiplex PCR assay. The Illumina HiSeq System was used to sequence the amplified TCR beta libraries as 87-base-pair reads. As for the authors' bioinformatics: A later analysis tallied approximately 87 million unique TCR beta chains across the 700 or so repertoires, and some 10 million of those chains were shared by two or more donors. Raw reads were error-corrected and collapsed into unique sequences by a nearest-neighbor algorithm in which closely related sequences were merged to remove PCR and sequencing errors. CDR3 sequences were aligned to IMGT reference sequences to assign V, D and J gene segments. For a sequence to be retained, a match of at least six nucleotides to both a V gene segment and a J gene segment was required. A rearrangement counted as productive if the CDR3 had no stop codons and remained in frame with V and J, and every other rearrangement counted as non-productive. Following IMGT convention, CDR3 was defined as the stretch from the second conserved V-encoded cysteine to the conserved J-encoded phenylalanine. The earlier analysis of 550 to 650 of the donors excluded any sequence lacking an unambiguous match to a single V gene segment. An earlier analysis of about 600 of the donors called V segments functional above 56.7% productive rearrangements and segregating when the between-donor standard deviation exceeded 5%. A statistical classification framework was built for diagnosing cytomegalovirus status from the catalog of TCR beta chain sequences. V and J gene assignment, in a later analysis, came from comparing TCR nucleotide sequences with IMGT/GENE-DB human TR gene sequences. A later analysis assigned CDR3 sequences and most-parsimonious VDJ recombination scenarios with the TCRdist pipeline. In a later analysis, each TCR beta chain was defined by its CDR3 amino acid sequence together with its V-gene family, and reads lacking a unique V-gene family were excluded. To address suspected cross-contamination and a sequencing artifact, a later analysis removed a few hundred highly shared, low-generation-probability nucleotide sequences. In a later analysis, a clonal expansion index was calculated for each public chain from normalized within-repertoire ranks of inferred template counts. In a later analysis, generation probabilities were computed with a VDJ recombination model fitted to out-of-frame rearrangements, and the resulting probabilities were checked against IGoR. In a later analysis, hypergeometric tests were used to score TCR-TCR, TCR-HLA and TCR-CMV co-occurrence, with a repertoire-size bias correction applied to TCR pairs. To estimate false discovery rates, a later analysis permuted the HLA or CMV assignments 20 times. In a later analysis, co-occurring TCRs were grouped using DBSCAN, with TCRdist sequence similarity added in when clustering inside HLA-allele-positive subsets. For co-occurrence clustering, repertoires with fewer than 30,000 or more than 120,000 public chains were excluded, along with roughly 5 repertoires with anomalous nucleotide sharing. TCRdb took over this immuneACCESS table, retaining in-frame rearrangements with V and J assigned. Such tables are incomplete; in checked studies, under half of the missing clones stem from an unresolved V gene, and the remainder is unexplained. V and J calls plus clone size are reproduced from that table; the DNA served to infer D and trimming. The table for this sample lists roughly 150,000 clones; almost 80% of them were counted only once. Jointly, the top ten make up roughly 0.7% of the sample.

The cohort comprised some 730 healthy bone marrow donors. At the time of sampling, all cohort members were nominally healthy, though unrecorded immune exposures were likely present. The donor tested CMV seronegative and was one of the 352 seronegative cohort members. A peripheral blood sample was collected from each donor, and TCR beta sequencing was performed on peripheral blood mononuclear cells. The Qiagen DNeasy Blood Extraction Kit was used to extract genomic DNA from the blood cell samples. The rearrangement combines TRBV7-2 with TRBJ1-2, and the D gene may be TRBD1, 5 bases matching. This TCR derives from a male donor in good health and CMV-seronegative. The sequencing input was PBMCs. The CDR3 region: CASSLGAHSGGYTF. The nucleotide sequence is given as TGTGCCAGCAGCCTTGGGGCCCACTCAGGTGGCTACACCTTC.